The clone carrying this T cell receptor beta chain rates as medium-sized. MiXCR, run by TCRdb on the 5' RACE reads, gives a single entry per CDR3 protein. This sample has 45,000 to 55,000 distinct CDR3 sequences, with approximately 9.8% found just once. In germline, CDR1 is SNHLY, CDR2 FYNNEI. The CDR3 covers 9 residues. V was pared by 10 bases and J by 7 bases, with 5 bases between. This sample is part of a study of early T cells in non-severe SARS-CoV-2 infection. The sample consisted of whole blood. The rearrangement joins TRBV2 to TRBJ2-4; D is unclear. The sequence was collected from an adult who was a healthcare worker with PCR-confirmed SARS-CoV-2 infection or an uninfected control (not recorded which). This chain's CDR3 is CAKENIQYF. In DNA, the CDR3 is TGTGCCAAAGAGAACATTCAGTACTTC.